The 4 T cell receptor beta chains presented below share a single source sample, sequenced in a study of post-analysis software for immune sequencing data. Whole-study results and caveats: Roughly 5 TRBV segments, TRBV5-6, TRBV5-1 and TRBV20-1 among them, were found more frequent in patients than controls.

Antigen specificity for these receptors is unknown. Libraries were made from TCR beta cDNA, and they carried unique molecular identifiers. TCRdb re-derived calls from the PCR reads in MiXCR, one entry per CDR3 protein. The sample consists of fewer than 600,000 distinct CDR3 sequences, under 55% of them appearing once. The sample consisted of blood. These receptors were taken from a girl aged 10 to 17 with multiple sclerosis.

The rearrangement joins TRBV14 to TRBJ2-1; 10 bases are a match to TRBD2. The CDR3 covers 17 residues. With 4 bases clipped from V and 5 bases from J, the junction kept 11 bases outside the gene matches. The germline CDR1 and CDR2 sequences are SGHDN and FVKESK. The CDR3 region is CASSRRTIAGGHNEQFF. CDR3 in DNA: TGTGCCAGCAGCCGGAGGACGATAGCGGGAGGACACAATGAGCAGTTCTTC.

The chain couples TRBV2 to TRBJ2-7; D is undetermined. V was clipped by 5 bases and J by 0 bases, with 14 bases between them. Germline values: CDR1 SNHLY, CDR2 FYNNEI. This CDR3 contains 15 residues. CDR3 sequence: CASSLTPKSSYEQYF. DNA for the CDR3: TGTGCCAGCAGTTTGACTCCAAAGAGCTCCTACGAGCAGTACTTC.

The chain is built from TRBV6-4 and TRBJ1-5; weak D call: TRBD1 (5 bases). Trimming pared 3 bases from V and 4 bases from J, leaving 13 bases between. The CDR3 contains 15 residues. The germline V gene has CDR1 MRHNA and CDR2 SNTAGT. The CDR3 sequence: CASSEMAGGNQPQHF. For the CDR3, the DNA is TGTGCCAGCAGTGAAATGGCCGGGGGAAATCAGCCCCAGCATTTT.

This rearrangement joins TRBV5-1 to TRBJ2-7; D is uncertain. Deletions cut 3 bases from V and 7 bases from J, with 8 bases between. The CDR3 runs 11 residues. CDR1 is SGHRS and CDR2 is YFSETQ in the germline V gene. CDR3 in DNA: TGCGCCAGCAGCTCAGAAGTTGAGCAGTACTTC. Encoded protein: CASSSEVEQYF.